The present entry profiles one T cell receptor (beta chain) with its context. V dropped 3 bases and J dropped 6 bases, with 8 bases sitting between them. There are 13 residues in the CDR3. The germline V gene encodes CDR1 MNHNS and CDR2 SASEGT. Authors' data handling: Scientists estimated how many nucleated cells there were by amplifying reference gene primers. Assay: immunoSEQ multiplex PCR; the TCRdb copy retains only in-frame clones and omits some. Clonal size and the V and J genes are those of that table, whereas D and trimming came from the DNA. The data hold 95,000 or so clones, with approximately 84% observed a single time. The sample is drawn from a study of blood T cell repertoires in COVID-19. Study as a whole: Specimens from acute and convalescent COVID-19 originated in the United States, Italy and Spain. T cells, B-cell-depleted T cells, or PBMCs provided the cDNA or gDNA that served as material.

The chain employs TRBV6-1 and TRBJ2-2; a weak D match, TRBD2 (6 bases). The clonotype comes from a human donor in a cohort sampled during active COVID-19. The specimen was peripheral blood. CDR3 sequence: CASSEWGAGELFF. The CDR3 nucleotides read TGTGCCAGCAGTGAGTGGGGGGCCGGGGAGCTGTTTTTT.